This entry lists 20 T cell receptor beta chains sequenced from one sample in a study of blood T cell repertoires in COVID-19. Only in-frame clones appear in the TCRdb table, and some are missing; sequencing was by immunoSEQ multiplex PCR. The sample carries about 400,000 clones, 75% to 90% recorded once. Sample: peripheral blood. These receptors originate from a woman aged 60-70 years with COVID-19, enrolled during active disease.

This CDR3 is CASSLRSGLNKETQYF. CDR3 DNA sequence: TGTGCCAGCAGCTTAAGGTCGGGACTAAATAAAGAGACCCAGTACTTC. This chain joins TRBV5-6 and TRBJ2-5, with 7 positions matching TRBD2. The V and J ends lost 2 bases and 3 bases, in that order; junction bases with no gene match: 10. This CDR3 spans 16 amino acids. Looked up from germline, CDR1 is SGHDT and CDR2 is YYEEEE. The full variable domain, in which reference TRBV5-6 and TRBJ2-5 provide the parts outside the CDR3, is DAGVTQSPTHLIKTRGQQVTLRCSPKSGHDTVSWYQQALGQGPQFIFQYYEEEERQRGNFPDRFSGHQFPNYSSELNVNALLLGDSALYLCASSLRSGLNKETQYFGPGTRLLVL.

The chain has TRBV11-3 and TRBJ1-1; D is perhaps TRBD1 (6 bases). Germline V gene sequence: CDR1 SGHNT, CDR2 YENEEA. This CDR3 region has 14 residues. The V gene lost 5 bases and the J gene lost 1 base, with 11 bases spanning the gap. CDR3 DNA sequence: TGTGCCAGCAGCCCCCCGACAGGGAACACTGAAGCTTTCTTT. It specifies CASSPPTGNTEAFF.

This clone showed up just once. V is TRBV5-6 and J is TRBJ1-4; the D gene is possibly TRBD1 (5 bases). This CDR3 is built from 15 residues. V lost 4 bases and J 7 bases, leaving 17 bases between the germline ends. Germline V gives CDR1 SGHDT, CDR2 YYEEEE. The CDR3 bases are TGTGCCAGCAGCCCCATGGGGCGAACAGGTGAAAAACTGTTTTTT. It encodes CASSPMGRTGEKLFF.

The chain employs TRBV4-1 and TRBJ1-1; D ambiguous. Trimming removed 3 bases at V and 0 bases at J, with 5 bases between. There are 13 residues in the CDR3. The germline V gene has CDR1 MGHRA and CDR2 YSYEKL. The CDR3 DNA reads TGCGCCAGCAGCCAGCAGATGAACACTGAAGCTTTCTTT. Translating it yields CASSQQMNTEAFF.

This chain uses TRBV12-5 with TRBJ2-5, with TRBD2 matching 8 bases. Trimming cost V 1 base and J 4 bases; bases outside gene matches: 5. In germline, CDR1 is LGHNT, CDR2 FRNRAP. This CDR3 is built from 15 residues. CDR3 sequence reads: CASGLGSGNGETQYF. CDR3 DNA: TGTGCTAGTGGTTTGGGTAGCGGGAACGGAGAGACCCAGTACTTC.

The CDR3 bases are TGTGCCATCACTGGGGGCCGCAATCAGCCCCAGCATTTT. This gives the protein CAITGGRNQPQHF. The rearrangement links TRBV10-3 to TRBJ1-5; TRBD1 might be the D (6 bases). CDR3 length equals 13 residues. CDR1 is ENHRY and CDR2 is SYGVKD in the germline V gene. The ends were cut back, 7 bases at V and 2 bases at J, with 9 bases in the middle.

CDR3 DNA: TGTGCTAGTGGTTCCGCCGGGCGGGCTAACTCCTACGAGCAGTACTTC. Protein sequence: CASGSAGRANSYEQYF. The V and J genes are TRBV12-5 and TRBJ2-7, with a tentative D call TRBD2 (5 bases). CDR3 length: 16 amino acids. V dropped 4 bases and J dropped 0 bases, with 16 bases sitting between them. Germline V CDR1 and CDR2: LGHNT, FRNRAP. The full variable domain, with the rest looked up from reference TRBV12-5 and TRBJ2-7, is DARVTQTPRHKVTEMGQEVTMRCQPILGHNTVFWYRQTMMQGLELLAYFRNRAPLDDSGMPKDRFSAEMPDATLATLKIQPSEPRDSAVYFCASGSAGRANSYEQYFGPGTRLTVT.

CDR3 protein: CAWRDQGFDGTEAFF. CDR3 nucleotides: TGTGCCTGGAGAGACCAGGGATTCGATGGCACTGAAGCTTTCTTT. This chain links TRBV30 with TRBJ1-1, with a weak D call TRBD1 (5 bases). Germline V gene data show CDR1 as GTSNPN and CDR2 as SVGIG (reference sequence). The CDR3 has 15 residues. V lost 3 bases to trimming and J lost 4 bases, with 18 bases between them.

The chain combines TRBV5-4 with TRBJ2-2, with 12 bases aligning to TRBD2. CDR3 length equals 15 residues. The V and J ends lost 3 bases and 5 bases, in that order; junction bases with no gene match: 2. From germline, CDR1 is SGHNT and CDR2 YYREEE (reference sequence). The DNA for the CDR3 is TGTGCCAGCAGCTCCCTAGCGGGGGGGACCGGGGAGCTGTTTTTT. Protein product: CASSSLAGGTGELFF.

The chain uses TRBV5-1 and TRBJ1-4; TRBD1 might be the D (6 bases). The V end lost 4 bases, the J end lost 4 bases, and 14 bases lay between the germline ends. Germline V gives CDR1 SGHRS, CDR2 YFSETQ. The CDR3 is 15 residues long. The CDR3 region is CASSGGQRYNEKLFF. The CDR3 bases are TGCGCCAGCAGCGGCGGACAGCGTTATAATGAAAAACTGTTTTTT.

The CDR3 nucleotides are TGTGCCAGCAGCGGACAGCCCTATGGCTACACCTTC. Encoded protein: CASSGQPYGYTF. The J gene is TRBJ1-2, the V gene TRBV12-3 or TRBV12-4, with D possibly TRBD1 on 6 matching bases. Trimming removed 6 bases from V and 4 bases from J, with 9 bases in between. The CDR3 covers 12 residues.

The CDR3 nucleotides read TGCGCCAGCAGCCTGTTCCCGGGTCACCTGAGCTCCTACGAGCAGTACTTC. This sequence encodes CASSLFPGHLSSYEQYF. This chain joins TRBV4-1 and TRBJ2-7; D remains unclear. Trimming removed 4 bases from V and 0 bases from J, with 19 bases in between. The CDR3 has 17 amino acids. Per the germline V gene, CDR1 is MGHRA and CDR2 is YSYEKL.

This chain connects TRBV14 to TRBJ1-5; the D is unclear. CDR3 length: 13 residues. In germline, CDR1 is SGHDN, CDR2 FVKESK. V was shortened by 0 bases and J by 5 bases, with 5 bases between the two germline ends. The CDR3 spells CASSQERYQPQHF. CDR3 coding DNA: TGTGCCAGCAGCCAAGAACGGTATCAGCCCCAGCATTTT.

V and J are TRBV5-4 and TRBJ2-6; tentatively, D is TRBD1 (5 bases). Trimming pared 4 bases from V and 1 base from J, leaving 9 bases between. CDR3 length: 15 amino acids. Germline V gives CDR1 SGHNT, CDR2 YYREEE (reference sequence). The CDR3 sequence is CASSPDTSGANVLTF. Written as DNA, the CDR3 is TGTGCCAGCAGCCCGGACACTTCTGGGGCCAACGTCCTGACTTTC. The full variable domain, with the rest looked up from reference TRBV5-4 and TRBJ2-6, is ETGVTQSPTHLIKTRGQQVTLRCSSQSGHNTVSWYQQALGQGPQFIFQYYREEENGRGNFPPRFSGLQFPNYSSELNVNALELDDSALYLCASSPDTSGANVLTFGAGSRLTVL.

The V gene is TRBV5-1, the J gene TRBJ2-3; 10 nucleotides align to TRBD1. J gave up 4 bases and V 4 bases, and 6 bases lay outside the gene matches. The CDR3 totals 15 residues. Germline CDR1 is SGHRS and CDR2 is YFSETQ. In nucleotides, the CDR3 is TGCGCCAGCAGCGTAGGACAGGGGGAATCAGATACGCAGTATTTT. Amino acids: CASSVGQGESDTQYF. Complete variable domain (other parts from reference TRBV5-1 and TRBJ2-3): KAGVTQTPRYLIKTRGQQVTLSCSPISGHRSVSWYQQTPGQGLQFLFEYFSETQRNKGNFPGRFSGRQFSNSRSEMNVSTLELGDSALYLCASSVGQGESDTQYFGPGTRLTVL.

The genes are TRBV2 and TRBJ2-3; 10 bases are a match to TRBD2. The germline V gene encodes CDR1 SNHLY and CDR2 FYNNEI. This CDR3 has 18 amino acids. The V gene end was trimmed by 2 bases and the J gene end by 2 bases; junction bases not matched to a gene: 10. CDR3 region: CASSELLAGGLDTDTQYF. The CDR3 nucleotides read TGTGCCAGCAGTGAATTATTAGCGGGGGGACTTGACACAGATACGCAGTATTTT. Drawing the rest from reference TRBV2 and TRBJ2-3, the complete variable domain is EPEVTQTPSHQVTQMGQEVILRCVPISNHLYFYWYRQILGQKVEFLVSFYNNEISEKSEIFDDQFSVERPDGSNFTLKIRSTKLEDSAMYFCASSELLAGGLDTDTQYFGPGTRLTVL.

V and J are TRBV4-1 and TRBJ2-3, with 7 bases aligning to TRBD1. This CDR3 comprises 19 residues. Per germline, CDR1 MGHRA and CDR2 YSYEKL. The V segment lost 2 bases and the J segment 0 bases; nucleotides outside the gene matches: 14. CDR3 nucleotides: TGCGCCAGCAGCCAAAGGGCGACAGGGTCTTGGGAAAGCACAGATACGCAGTATTTT. It specifies CASSQRATGSWESTDTQYF.

The chain employs TRBV10-3 and TRBJ1-2, with TRBD1 matching over 11 bases. Losses at the gene ends were 6 bases for V and 3 bases for J; bases not matched to a gene: 12. The CDR3 contains 17 residues. CDR1 and CDR2 (germline): ENHRY, SYGVKD. CDR3: CAIRAGTGGPGDYGYTF. The CDR3, as DNA: TGTGCCATCAGAGCCGGGACAGGGGGGCCGGGTGACTATGGCTACACCTTC.

The V call is TRBV11-2, the J call TRBJ1-1; 8 nucleotides line up with TRBD1. Germline lookup yields CDR1 SGHAT and CDR2 FQNNGV. This CDR3 is built from 13 residues. V trimming: 4 bases; J trimming: 8 bases; junction bases outside the gene matches: 6. CDR3 region: CASSSGTGVEAFF. Here the CDR3 DNA reads TGTGCCAGCAGCTCAGGGACAGGAGTCGAAGCTTTCTTT.

For this clone: The same CDR3 is also encoded by other DNA sequences in this sample. The chain is built from TRBV19 and TRBJ2-7; D gene uncertain. Germline V gene data show CDR1 as LNHDA and CDR2 as SQIVND (reference sequence). The CDR3 has 13 residues. Trimming removed 1 base at V and 4 bases at J, with 8 bases between. In DNA form, the CDR3 reads TGTGCCAGTAGTATAGGATCCAGTTACGAGCAGTACTTC. Residues: CASSIGSSYEQYF. The full variable domain, rest sourced from reference TRBV19 and TRBJ2-7, is DGGITQSPKYLFRKEGQNVTLSCEQNLNHDAMYWYRQDPGQGLRLIYYSQIVNDFQKGDIAEGYSVSREKKESFPLTVTSAQKNPTAFYLCASSIGSSYEQYFGPGTRLTVT.